The rows below give T cell receptor beta chains drawn from one sample of a study of T cell repertoires in cytomegalovirus infection. TCRdb recomputed calls from the reads with MiXCR, one row per CDR3 protein. The sample carries approximately 1,000,000 distinct CDR3 sequences, less than 40% recorded once. Their specific antigens are unknown. The material was cultured CD8+ T cells from PBMCs, obtained from culture after CMV antigen stimulation. These receptors originate from a human donor in good health (CMV status not recorded). Some clones in this sample may be carry-over from other donors' samples. CDR3s include the opening cysteine and the closing phenylalanine or tryptophan.

J: TRBJ1-1
V: TRBV12-3/TRBV12-4
CDR3: CASSSARDRAIEAFF

J: TRBJ2-5
V: TRBV6-2/TRBV6-3
CDR3: CASSYPPDRETQYF

J: TRBJ2-5
V: TRBV12-3/TRBV12-4
CDR3: CASSWSRVETQYF

J: TRBJ2-1
V: TRBV20-1
CDR3: CSARGPSGDLYNEQFF

J: TRBJ2-2
V: TRBV9
CDR3: CASSVGDRPRELFF

J: TRBJ1-2
V: TRBV28
CDR3: CASSGGQVISGYTF

J: TRBJ1-2
V: TRBV12-3/TRBV12-4
CDR3: CASSLTLASHYGYTF

J: TRBJ2-1
V: TRBV6-5
CDR3: CASSRVGIHPSYNEQFF

J: TRBJ1-2
V: TRBV29-1
CDR3: CSVEVAFLYGYTF

J: TRBJ1-3
V: TRBV19
CDR3: CASREKGTGGLGNTIYF

J: TRBJ2-2
V: TRBV25-1
CDR3: CASSEDTFTGELFF

J: TRBJ1-2
V: TRBV6-5
CDR3: CASSYQGAYGYTF